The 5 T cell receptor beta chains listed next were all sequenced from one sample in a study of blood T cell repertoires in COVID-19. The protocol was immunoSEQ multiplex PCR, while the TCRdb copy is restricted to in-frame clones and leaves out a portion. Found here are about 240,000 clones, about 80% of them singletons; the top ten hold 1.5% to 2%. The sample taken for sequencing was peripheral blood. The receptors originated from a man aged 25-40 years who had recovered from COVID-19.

The CDR3 is CACRDRGSYEQYV. CDR3 sequence (DNA): TGTGCCTGCCGGGACAGGGGATCCTACGAGCAGTACGTC. This chain links TRBV5-8 with TRBJ2-7, with TRBD1 matching 10 bases. This CDR3 region has 13 residues. Germline trimming cut 10 bases from V and 1 base from J; bases unmatched to any gene: 5. Per the germline V gene, CDR1 is SGHTS and CDR2 is YDEGEE.

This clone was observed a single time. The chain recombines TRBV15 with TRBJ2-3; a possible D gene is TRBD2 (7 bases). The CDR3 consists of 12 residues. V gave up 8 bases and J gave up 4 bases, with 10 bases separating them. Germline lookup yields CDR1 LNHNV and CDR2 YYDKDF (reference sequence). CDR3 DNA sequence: TGTGCCACCCGGGGGGCTGCAGATACGCAGTATTTT. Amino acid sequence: CATRGAADTQYF.

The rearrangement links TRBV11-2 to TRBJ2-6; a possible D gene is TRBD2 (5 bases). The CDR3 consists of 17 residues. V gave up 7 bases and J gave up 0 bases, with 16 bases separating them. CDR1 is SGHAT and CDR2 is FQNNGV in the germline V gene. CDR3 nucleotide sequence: TGTGCCAGCACACACCCTAGCTCTCCCTCTGGGGCCAACGTCCTGACTTTC. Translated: CASTHPSSPSGANVLTF.

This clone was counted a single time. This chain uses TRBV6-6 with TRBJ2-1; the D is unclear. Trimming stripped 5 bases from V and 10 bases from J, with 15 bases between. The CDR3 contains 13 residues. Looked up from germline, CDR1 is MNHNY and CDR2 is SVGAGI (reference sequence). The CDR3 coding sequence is TGTGCCAGCAGTCCCCCCCCTAGTTCAGAGCAGTTCTTC. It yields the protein CASSPPPSSEQFF.

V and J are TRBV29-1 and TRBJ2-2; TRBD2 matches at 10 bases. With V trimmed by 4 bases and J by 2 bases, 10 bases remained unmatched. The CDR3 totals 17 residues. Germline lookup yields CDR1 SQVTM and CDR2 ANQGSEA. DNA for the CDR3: TGCAGCGTTGCGGGCCTAGCGGGGGCGTTTAACACCGGGGAGCTGTTTTTT. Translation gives CSVAGLAGAFNTGELFF.